The 17 T cell receptor beta chains reported below all come from one sample, sequenced in a study of blood T cell repertoires in COVID-19. The repertoire was sequenced with immunoSEQ multiplex PCR; TCRdb's copy has only in-frame clones and lacks some. This sample has a few hundred thousand clones, with more than 80% found just once. Sequenced: peripheral blood. These receptors were collected from a woman aged 25 to 39 with COVID-19, enrolled during active disease.

V usage is TRBV7-6 and J usage is TRBJ2-3; the D gene is possibly TRBD2 (6 bases). Trimming shortened V by 2 bases and J by 0 bases, and 12 bases separated the two germline ends. CDR1 is SGHVS and CDR2 is FNYEAQ in the germline V gene. The CDR3 sequence is 16 residues long. DNA for the CDR3: TGTGCCAGCAGCTTACTGCGGGGTAGAAGCACAGATACGCAGTATTTT. This translates into CASSLLRGRSTDTQYF.

The chain couples TRBV6-5 to TRBJ2-7, with a weak D call TRBD1 (6 bases). Deletions cut 2 bases from V and 7 bases from J, with 15 bases between. The CDR3 spans 14 residues. Germline V gene data show CDR1 as MNHEY and CDR2 as SVGAGI. CDR3 nucleotide sequence: TGTGCCAGCAGTTACGGTGAGGGGGTGGGGGAGCAGTACGTC. Protein product: CASSYGEGVGEQYV.

This chain links TRBV7-9 with TRBJ1-2; D is unclear. Germline V lookup: CDR1 SEHNR, CDR2 FQNEAQ (reference sequence). The CDR3 is 12 amino acids. Trimming left V 1 base short and J 7 bases short, with 7 bases between. This CDR3 reads CASSLVRRGYTF. CDR3 nucleotide sequence: TGTGCCAGCAGCTTAGTGAGGCGTGGCTACACCTTC.

The chain joins TRBV24-1 to TRBJ1-1; no reliable D call. V shed 7 bases and J shed 1 base, with 15 bases lying between them. This CDR3 region has 15 residues. The V gene's germline CDR1 is KGHDR and CDR2 SFDVKD. CDR3 amino acids: CATRDGKRGNTEAFF. The CDR3 DNA follows: TGTGCCACCAGAGACGGGAAACGGGGGAACACTGAAGCTTTCTTT.

The gene calls are TRBV5-6 and TRBJ1-2; TRBD1 agrees at 8 bases. Germline values: CDR1 SGHDT, CDR2 YYEEEE. The CDR3 has 15 residues. V trimming: 0 bases; J trimming: 4 bases; junction bases outside the gene matches: 5. The CDR3 loop is CASSLGRGRGYGYTF. The DNA of the CDR3 is TGTGCCAGCAGCTTGGGCAGGGGGCGCGGCTATGGCTACACCTTC.

This rearrangement joins TRBV5-1 to TRBJ1-2; 8 positions match TRBD1. V trimming: 2 bases; J trimming: 7 bases; junction bases outside the gene matches: 7. The CDR3 has 14 residues. Germline V CDR1 and CDR2: SGHRS, YFSETQ. The CDR3 spells CASSLGGRGPGYTF. The DNA of the CDR3 is TGCGCCAGCAGCTTAGGGGGCAGGGGGCCTGGCTACACCTTC.

This sequence joins TRBV4-1 and TRBJ2-5; TRBD1 agrees at 8 bases. The CDR3 has 16 residues. Unmatched junction bases numbered 10, after V lost 4 bases and J lost 3 bases. CDR1 and CDR2 (germline): MGHRA, YSYEKL. The CDR3: CASSPLFGQGEETQYF. As DNA, the CDR3 is TGCGCCAGCAGCCCCTTGTTCGGACAGGGTGAAGAGACCCAGTACTTC.

This chain connects TRBV25-1 to TRBJ1-4; D uncertain. The germline V gene has CDR1 MGHDK and CDR2 SYGVNS. The CDR3 runs to 13 residues. Trimming took 4 bases from V and 5 from J, leaving 8 bases between them. The CDR3 reads CASSGPGNEKLFF. The CDR3 bases are TGTGCCAGCAGTGGTCCGGGGAATGAAAAACTGTTTTTT.

This sequence joins TRBV7-9 and TRBJ2-3; TRBD1 matches 9 bases. This CDR3 spans 16 amino acids. The germline V gene encodes CDR1 SEHNR and CDR2 FQNEAQ (reference sequence). J was trimmed by 6 bases and V by 5 bases; bases with no gene match: 12. The CDR3 spells CASSDPEQGARDTQYF. The CDR3 DNA sequence: TGTGCCAGCAGCGACCCCGAACAGGGGGCGCGGGATACGCAGTATTTT.

This clone was detected once. This chain joins TRBV11-3 and TRBJ2-3; 11 nucleotides line up with TRBD1. The J segment lost 1 base and the V segment lost 3 bases, leaving 9 bases of the junction unmatched. The CDR3 consists of 18 residues. Germline V gene sequence: CDR1 SGHNT, CDR2 YENEEA. The CDR3 sequence is CASSFRDRGAVRTDTQYF. CDR3 bases: TGTGCCAGCAGCTTCAGGGACAGGGGGGCGGTCCGCACAGATACGCAGTATTTT.

The chain couples TRBV12-3 or TRBV12-4 to TRBJ1-1, with D possibly matching TRBD1 (5 bases). V was pared by 1 base and J by 6 bases, with 6 bases between. This CDR3 is built from 12 residues. For the CDR3, the DNA is TGTGCCAGCAGTTTAGGGGGGGCTGAAGCTTTCTTT. It yields the protein CASSLGGAEAFF.

CDR3 amino acids: CASSKRTDQPQHF. The CDR3 DNA reads TGTGCCAGCAGTAAACGGACAGATCAGCCCCAGCATTTT. The chain couples TRBV6-2 or TRBV6-3 to TRBJ1-5; TRBD1 is a possible D gene (6 bases). The CDR3 extends over 13 amino acids. The V and J ends lost 5 bases and 5 bases respectively, with 10 bases between them. Germline V gene lookup returns CDR1 MNHEY and CDR2 SVGEGT.

This clone was counted a few times. The chain carries TRBV6-5 and TRBJ1-1; 10 bases agree with TRBD1. Germline lookup yields CDR1 MNHEY and CDR2 SVGAGI. J gave up 3 bases and V 5 bases, and 3 bases lay outside the gene matches. The length of the CDR3 is 14 residues. The CDR3 region is CASSRQGADTEAFF. In DNA, the CDR3 is TGTGCCAGCAGTCGACAGGGGGCGGACACTGAAGCTTTCTTT.

The rearrangement joins TRBV3-1 (or the pseudogene TRBV3-2) to TRBJ2-5, with TRBD1 matching 9 bases. CDR1 is LGHDT, CDR2 YNNKEL, per germline (reference sequence). V lost 3 bases to trimming and J lost 5 bases; unmatched junction nucleotides: 4. CDR3 size: 14 residues. The CDR3 region is CASSHTGGPETQYF. The CDR3 coding sequence is TGTGCCAGCAGCCACACAGGGGGCCCGGAGACCCAGTACTTC.

This chain connects TRBV7-8 to TRBJ1-5, with unresolved D. V lost 5 bases, J lost 0 bases, and 17 bases lay in between. This CDR3 region has 17 residues. CDR1 SGHVS and CDR2 FQNEAQ come from the germline V gene. The CDR3 protein is CASSQAQDFYSNQPQHF. The CDR3 region has the DNA TGTGCCAGCAGCCAAGCGCAGGATTTTTATAGCAATCAGCCCCAGCATTTT.

The J gene is TRBJ2-7, the V gene TRBV7-2; TRBD2 matches at 8 bases. CDR1 and CDR2 from the germline V gene are SGHTA and FQGNSA. There are 15 residues in the CDR3. The trim removed 5 bases at V and 6 bases at J, leaving 12 bases unmatched. The DNA for the CDR3 is TGTGCCAGCAGCGAAACCGGGACTAGTGCGAGCGAGCAGTACTTC. It codes for CASSETGTSASEQYF.

This chain joins TRBV30 and TRBJ1-4; 7 nucleotides agree with TRBD1. Germline V gives CDR1 GTSNPN, CDR2 SVGIG (reference sequence). CDR3 length equals 15 residues. The trim removed 1 base at V and 6 bases at J, leaving 8 bases unmatched. This chain's CDR3 is CAWSARTGVHEKLFF. The CDR3 nucleotides read TGTGCCTGGAGTGCACGAACAGGGGTCCATGAAAAACTGTTTTTT.